This paragraph reports one T cell receptor beta chain. The CDR3 totals 13 residues. CDR1 and CDR2 from the germline V gene are MGHDK and SYGVNS. V shed 1 base and J shed 7 bases, with 10 bases lying between them. The data belong to a study of blood T cell repertoires in COVID-19. Study overall: There were acute and convalescent COVID-19 samples, and they came from the United States, Italy and Spain.

Per the original methods: Estimation of nucleated cell counts was performed using reference gene primer amplification. Assay: immunoSEQ multiplex PCR; the TCRdb copy retains only in-frame clones and omits some. D and trimming come from the DNA, and the V and J calls and clone size come from that table. The sample holds about 180,000 clones; 82% are singletons and the top ten take almost 8.5%. This chain links TRBV25-1 with TRBJ1-1, with D perhaps TRBD1 (5 bases). This receptor was identified in a woman in her sixties or seventies with acute or convalescent COVID-19. Sequencing input: peripheral blood. CDR3 residues: CASSEWGGFEAFF. The CDR3 DNA is TGTGCCAGCAGTGAATGGGGGGGGTTTGAAGCTTTCTTT. The full variable domain, rest sourced from reference TRBV25-1 and TRBJ1-1, is EADIYQTPRYLVIGTGKKITLECSQTMGHDKMYWYQQDPGMELHLIHYSYGVNSTEKGDLSSESTVSRIRTEHFPLTLESARPSHTSQYLCASSEWGGFEAFFGQGTRLTVV.